This record covers a single T cell receptor (beta chain). TCRdb reprocessed the RT-PCR reads with MiXCR, giving one entry per CDR3 protein. This sample has 920,000 or so distinct CDR3 sequences, with about a sixth found just once. The data originate from a study of patients and donors after allogeneic stem cell transplantation. This CDR3 contains 16 residues. Trimming removed 5 bases at V and 0 bases at J, with 17 bases between. Germline V gene lookup returns CDR1 SEHNR and CDR2 FQNEAQ (reference sequence). The clonotype originates from a human donor who was either an allogeneic HSCT recipient or a stem cell or donor lymphocyte infusion donor (not recorded which). It is not recorded whose cells these are; they may come from a transplant donor. The genes are TRBV7-9 and TRBJ2-7; no clear D gene. Sequencing was carried out using blood, either unsorted or a sorted T cell fraction (not recorded which). This CDR3 reads CASSPGRAWPSYEQYF. CDR3 DNA sequence: TGTGCCAGCAGCCCCGGACGTGCCTGGCCCTCCTACGAGCAGTACTTC.